This TCR beta chain was found in a study of T cell responses to AZD1222 COVID-19 vaccine. Broader study findings: Targets within unmutated variant regions were reportedly found for nearly half of spike-specific TCRs.

The data were produced by immunoSEQ multiplex PCR, yet TCRdb's version contains in-frame clones alone and is incomplete. The sample consists of over 130,000 clones, 70% to 90% of them appearing once. Concerning this clone itself: Its antigen is not identified.

The CDR3 sequence is 14 residues long. Germline V gives CDR1 MNHEY, CDR2 SMNVEV (reference sequence). Trimming pared 2 bases from V and 0 bases from J, leaving 7 bases between. This TCR derives from an adult who received the AZD1222 COVID-19 vaccine. Sequencing was performed on peripheral blood, taken 28 days after the second AZD1222 dose. This sequence joins TRBV27 and TRBJ1-2; D is unresolved. In nucleotides, the CDR3 is TGTGCCAGCAGTTTAAGGATAGCTAACTATGGCTACACCTTC. Its protein is CASSLRIANYGYTF.